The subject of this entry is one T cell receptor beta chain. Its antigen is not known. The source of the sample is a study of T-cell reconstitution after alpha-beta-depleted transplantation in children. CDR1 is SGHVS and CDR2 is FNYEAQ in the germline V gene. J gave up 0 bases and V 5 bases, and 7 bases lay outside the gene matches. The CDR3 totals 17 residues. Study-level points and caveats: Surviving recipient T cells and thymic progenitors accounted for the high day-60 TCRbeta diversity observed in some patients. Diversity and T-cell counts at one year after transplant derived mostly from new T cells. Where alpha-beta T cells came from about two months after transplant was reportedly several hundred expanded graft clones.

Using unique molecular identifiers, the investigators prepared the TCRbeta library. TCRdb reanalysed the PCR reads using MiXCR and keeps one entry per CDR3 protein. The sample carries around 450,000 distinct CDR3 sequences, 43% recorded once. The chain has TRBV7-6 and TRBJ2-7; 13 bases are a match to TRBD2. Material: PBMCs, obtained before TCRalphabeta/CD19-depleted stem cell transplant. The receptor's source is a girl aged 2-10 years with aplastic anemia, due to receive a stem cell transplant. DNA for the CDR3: TGTGCCAGCAGCCCTGGGACTAGCGGGACTATCTCCTACGAGCAGTACTTC. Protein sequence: CASSPGTSGTISYEQYF.